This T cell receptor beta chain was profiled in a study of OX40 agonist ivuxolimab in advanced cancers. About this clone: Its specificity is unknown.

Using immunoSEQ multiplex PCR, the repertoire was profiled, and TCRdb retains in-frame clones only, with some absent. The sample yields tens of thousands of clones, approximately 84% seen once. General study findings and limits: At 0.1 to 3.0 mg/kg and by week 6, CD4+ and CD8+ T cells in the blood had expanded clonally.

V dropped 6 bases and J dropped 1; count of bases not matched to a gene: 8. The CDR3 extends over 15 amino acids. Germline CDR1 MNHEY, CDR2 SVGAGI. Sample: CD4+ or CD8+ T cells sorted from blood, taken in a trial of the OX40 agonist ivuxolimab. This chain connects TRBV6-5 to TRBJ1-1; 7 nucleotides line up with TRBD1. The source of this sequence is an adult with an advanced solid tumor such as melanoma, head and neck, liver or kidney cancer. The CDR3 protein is CASRRAGTENTEAFF. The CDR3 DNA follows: TGTGCCAGCAGGCGAGCCGGGACAGAGAACACTGAAGCTTTCTTT.